The 5 T cell receptor beta chains listed next were all sequenced from one sample in a study of control samples from healthy donors and cancer patients (dated by TCRdb to 2019 to 2021). The library was prepared using the immunoSEQ multiplex PCR assay. The clones in this table, taken by TCRdb from immuneACCESS, are in-frame only. Not every clone is retained; where verified, under half of the shortfall comes from an unresolved V gene, and the cause of the rest is unknown. In all, the sample holds about 130,000 clones, and approximately 92% of those were seen once. Clones ranked in the top ten supply over 0.5% of the sample. The specimen sequenced was PBMCs. Receptor source: a man at least 80 years old with head and neck cancer.

The genes are TRBV3-1 (or the pseudogene TRBV3-2) and TRBJ2-1; possibly TRBD1 or TRBD2 for D (7 bases each). The germline gives CDR1 LGHDT, CDR2 YNNKEL (reference sequence). CDR3 length equals 16 residues. The V gene lost 1 base and the J gene lost 5 bases, with 15 bases spanning the gap. The CDR3 is CASSQGQGLKNNEQFF. The DNA for the CDR3 is TGTGCCAGCAGCCAAGGACAGGGACTAAAAAACAATGAGCAGTTCTTC.

The sample holds one count of this clone. The V and J genes are TRBV19 and TRBJ2-1; a weak D match, TRBD2 (5 bases). Looked up from germline, CDR1 is LNHDA and CDR2 is SQIVND (reference sequence). Trimming took 5 bases from V and 1 from J, leaving 18 bases between them. This CDR3 spans 17 amino acids. The CDR3 here is CASSPRVPGDSYNEQFF. CDR3 coding DNA: TGTGCCAGTAGTCCCCGTGTCCCCGGGGATTCCTACAATGAGCAGTTCTTC.

This chain links TRBV18 with TRBJ1-2, with a tentative D call TRBD1 (6 bases). Germline assignment: CDR1 KGHSH and CDR2 LQKENI. Trimming took 0 bases from V and 3 from J, leaving 11 bases between them. The CDR3 runs 15 residues. The CDR3 region has the DNA TGTGCCAGCTCACCACCGCCGGACAGAGACTATGGCTACACCTTC. This gives the protein CASSPPPDRDYGYTF.

This rearrangement joins TRBV5-1 to TRBJ2-7, with D uncertain. Between the trimmed V and J ends, which lost 3 bases and 5 bases, there was a span of 18 bases. Germline-derived CDR1 and CDR2 are SGHRS and YFSETQ. The CDR3 runs 15 residues. The CDR3 loop reads CASSSGYKERDEQYF. The CDR3 nucleotides are TGCGCCAGCAGCTCAGGATATAAAGAACGGGACGAGCAGTACTTC.

The J gene is TRBJ2-1, the V gene TRBV5-5; D ambiguous. The V and J ends lost 1 base and 1 base respectively, with 6 bases between them. The CDR3 sequence is 14 residues long. The germline V gene has CDR1 SGHKS and CDR2 YYEKEE (reference sequence). The CDR3 sequence is CASSLKGSYNEQFF. In DNA, the CDR3 is TGTGCCAGCAGCTTGAAGGGTTCCTACAATGAGCAGTTCTTC.